These 8 T cell receptor beta chains were all obtained from the same sample, sequenced in a study of T cells after yellow fever vaccination. One entry per CDR3 protein results from TCRdb running MiXCR on the 5' RACE reads. The profile shows around 73,000 distinct CDR3 sequences, roughly 7.4% of them singletons. This specimen consisted of CD8+ T cells sorted from PBMCs, obtained on the day of the yellow fever booster vaccination. The receptors stem from a man aged 30 to 45 who received the YFV17D yellow fever vaccine.

In its sample, this clonotype was seen many times. This chain links TRBV12-3 or TRBV12-4 with TRBJ2-1, with D possibly TRBD2 on 6 matching bases. The CDR3 loop spans 13 amino acids. V was clipped by 6 bases and J by 10 bases, with 16 bases between them. CDR3 in DNA: TGTGCCAGCAGCTACATGGGACTCTCCGAGCAGTTCTTC. Residues: CASSYMGLSEQFF.

This clonotype turned up a few times. The junction differs from germline at one of its ends, possibly a read error. The chain employs TRBV9 and TRBJ2-4, with D possibly matching TRBD1 (6 bases). CDR3 size: 12 residues. The germline V gene encodes CDR1 SGDLS and CDR2 YYNGEE. The CDR3: CASSAPQGTYSF. In DNA form, the CDR3 reads TGTGCCAGCAGCGCCCCACAGGGCACTTATTCCTTC. The full variable domain, rest sourced from reference TRBV9 and TRBJ2-4, is DSGVTQTPKHLITATGQRVTLRCSPRSGDLSVYWYQQSLDQGLQFLIQYYNGEERAKGNILERFSAQQFPDLHSELNLSSLELGDSALYFCASSAPQGTYSFGAGTRLSVL.

V gene TRBV28 combines with J gene TRBJ2-7; maybe TRBD2 (6 bases). This CDR3 has 15 amino acids. Germline CDR1 MDHEN, CDR2 SYDVKM. V was pared by 3 bases and J by 5 bases, with 17 bases between. CDR3 sequence (DNA): TGTGCCAGCAGTTTCGACCTTAGCGGATCTAACGAGCAGTACTTC. It codes for CASSFDLSGSNEQYF.

With regard to this clonotype: A much larger clone lies a single base off, so this may be a read error. The gene calls are TRBV12-3 or TRBV12-4 and TRBJ2-4; D possibly corresponds to TRBD2 (5 bases). This CDR3 is 16 amino acids long. CDR3 sequence (DNA): TGTGTCAGCAGTTTAGCAACGGGGTTGGCCAAAAACATTCAGTACTTC. This translates into CVSSLATGLAKNIQYF.

This chain joins TRBV2 and TRBJ2-7; 13 bases fit TRBD2. CDR1 SNHLY and CDR2 FYNNEI come from the germline V gene. Trimming cost V 2 bases and J 5 bases; bases outside gene matches: 6. This CDR3 has 16 amino acids. Here the CDR3 reads CASSEWGLAGSNEQYF. The CDR3 DNA sequence: TGTGCCAGCAGTGAATGGGGACTAGCGGGAAGCAACGAGCAGTACTTC.

This clonotype was counted between two and nine times. The chain combines TRBV20-1 with TRBJ2-1; TRBD2 matches at 11 bases. Germline V gene data show CDR1 as DFQATT and CDR2 as SNEGSKA (reference sequence). V gave up 6 bases and J gave up 7 bases; unmatched junction bases: 11. The CDR3 is 15 amino acids. CDR3 sequence: CSASGLAAGGNEQFF. DNA of the CDR3: TGCAGTGCATCGGGACTAGCGGCAGGGGGGAATGAGCAGTTCTTC.

This clonotype has ten or more counts. Relative to the germline gene, one junction end is altered; a read error may explain this. The J gene is TRBJ2-5, the V gene TRBV7-7; D is ambiguous. Germline loops: CDR1 SSHAT, CDR2 FNYEAQ (reference sequence). The length of the CDR3 is 15 residues. The CDR3 protein is CASSLTTDDQETQYF. DNA for the CDR3: TGTGCTAGCAGCTTAACCACAGACGACCAAGAGACCCAGTACTTC.

This clonotype was detected many times. The chain uses TRBV6-2 or TRBV6-3 and TRBJ2-7; 8 nucleotides line up with TRBD1. Unmatched junction bases numbered 3, after V lost 0 bases and J lost 2 bases. This CDR3 is built from 15 residues. CDR1 MNHEY and CDR2 SVGEGT come from the germline V gene. The CDR3 protein is CASSYSGTGPYEQYF. CDR3 coding DNA: TGTGCCAGCAGTTACTCCGGGACAGGCCCCTACGAGCAGTACTTC.